A single sample is the source of the 8 T cell receptor beta chains below, sequenced in a study of PD-1 and CTLA-4 blockade in melanoma. Assay: immunoSEQ multiplex PCR; the TCRdb copy retains only in-frame clones and omits some. The sample records 34,000 or so clones, about 88% being singletons. Sequencing used CD8+ T cells from peripheral blood, obtained from a patient given anti-PD-1 treatment. The receptors derive from a human donor with melanoma.

V and J are TRBV6-6 and TRBJ2-7, with D perhaps assigned TRBD1 or TRBD2 (5 bases each). CDR3 length: 12 residues. V shed 2 bases and J shed 6 bases, with 8 bases lying between them. From germline, CDR1 is MNHNY and CDR2 SVGAGI (reference sequence). CDR3 nucleotide sequence: TGTGCCAGCAGTTACGGGACGGCCGAGCAGTACTTC. It encodes CASSYGTAEQYF.

This clone was detected only once. The chain recombines TRBV28 with TRBJ1-2; a weak D match, TRBD1 (6 bases). The V end was cut by 2 bases, the J end by 3 bases, with 16 bases between. From germline, CDR1 is MDHEN and CDR2 SYDVKM. The length of the CDR3 is 16 residues. The CDR3 nucleotides read TGTGCCAGCAGTTTAACTCAACAGGGTACGGACTATGGCTACACCTTC. It is translated as CASSLTQQGTDYGYTF.

This rearrangement joins TRBV29-1 to TRBJ1-1, with 8 bases identical to TRBD1. The V gene's germline CDR1 is SQVTM and CDR2 ANQGSEA. This CDR3 is built from 13 residues. J gave up 1 base and V 5 bases, and 3 bases lay outside the gene matches. CDR3 amino acids: CSVPGTGNTEAFF. CDR3 DNA sequence: TGCAGCGTTCCCGGGACAGGGAACACTGAAGCTTTCTTT.

The CDR3 is CASSLGQNTEAFF. Written as DNA, the CDR3 is TGTGCCAGCAGTTTAGGTCAGAACACTGAAGCTTTCTTT. The rearrangement links TRBV12-3 or TRBV12-4 to TRBJ1-1, with D hard to call. The V and J ends lost 1 base and 1 base respectively, with 4 bases between them. This CDR3 is 13 amino acids long.

The chain has TRBV2 and TRBJ1-2; TRBD1 is a possible D gene (6 bases). The CDR3 is 12 residues long. Trimming took off 11 bases at V and 7 bases at J, with 17 bases between the two ends. Germline V lookup: CDR1 SNHLY, CDR2 FYNNEI. DNA of the CDR3: TGTGCCGTCCTTTCGGGGGCCATTGGCTACACCTTC. This gives the protein CAVLSGAIGYTF.

V is TRBV4-3 and J is TRBJ1-2, with D perhaps TRBD1 (5 bases). CDR1 is LGHNA and CDR2 is YSLEER in the germline V gene. V was pared by 1 base and J by 7 bases, with 7 bases between. The length of the CDR3 is 12 residues. In nucleotides, the CDR3 is TGCGCCAGCAGCCAAGGTGGGGGTGGCTACACCTTC. Amino acid sequence: CASSQGGGGYTF.

The chain links TRBV6-5 to TRBJ2-7; TRBD2 might be the D (6 bases). V lost 8 bases and J lost 2, with 16 bases in between. The germline V gene encodes CDR1 MNHEY and CDR2 SVGAGI. The CDR3 is made up of 14 amino acids. The CDR3 DNA follows: TGTGCCAGCCCGGCGGGACGCGGCCCCTACGAGCAGTACTTC. Its protein is CASPAGRGPYEQYF.

The genes are TRBV24-1 and TRBJ1-4; TRBD1 agrees at 7 bases. With 2 bases clipped from V and 14 bases from J, the junction kept 7 bases outside the gene matches. The germline CDR1 and CDR2 sequences are KGHDR and SFDVKD. The CDR3 sequence is 13 residues long. CDR3 bases: TGTGCCACCAGTGATTCAGGGGGGCAGGTGCTGTTTTTT. Protein: CATSDSGGQVLFF.